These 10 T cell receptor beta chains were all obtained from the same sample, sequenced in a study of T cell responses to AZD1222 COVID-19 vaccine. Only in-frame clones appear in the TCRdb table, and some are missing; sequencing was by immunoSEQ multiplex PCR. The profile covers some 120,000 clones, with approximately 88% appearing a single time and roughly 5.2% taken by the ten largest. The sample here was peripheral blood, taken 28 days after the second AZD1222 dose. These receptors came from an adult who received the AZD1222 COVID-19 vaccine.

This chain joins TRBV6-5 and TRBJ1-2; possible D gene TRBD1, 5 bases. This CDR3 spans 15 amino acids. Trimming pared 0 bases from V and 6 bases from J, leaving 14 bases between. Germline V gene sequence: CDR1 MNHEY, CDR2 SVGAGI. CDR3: CASSYSSGPDNGYTF. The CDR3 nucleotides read TGTGCCAGCAGTTACTCGAGTGGACCGGACAATGGCTACACCTTC.

The CDR3 loop reads CASYGPVGTEAFF. For the CDR3, the DNA is TGTGCCAGTTATGGACCGGTGGGTACTGAAGCTTTCTTT. The V call is TRBV19, the J call TRBJ1-1; D call uncertain. The CDR3 is made up of 13 amino acids. V lost 8 bases to trimming and J lost 5 bases, with 15 bases between them. Per the germline V gene, CDR1 is LNHDA and CDR2 is SQIVND (reference sequence).

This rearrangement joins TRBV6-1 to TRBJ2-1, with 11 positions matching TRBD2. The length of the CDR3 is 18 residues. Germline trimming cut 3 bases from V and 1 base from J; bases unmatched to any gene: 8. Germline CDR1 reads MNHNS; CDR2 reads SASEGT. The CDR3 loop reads CASSDPGASGRSYNEQFF. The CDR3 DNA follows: TGTGCCAGCAGTGACCCGGGGGCTAGCGGGAGGTCCTACAATGAGCAGTTCTTC.

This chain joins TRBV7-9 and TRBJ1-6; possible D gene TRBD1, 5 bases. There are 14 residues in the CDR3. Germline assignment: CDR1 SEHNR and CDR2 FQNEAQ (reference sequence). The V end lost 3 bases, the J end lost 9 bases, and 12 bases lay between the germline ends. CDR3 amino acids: CASSLDQGGSPLHF. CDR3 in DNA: TGTGCCAGCAGCTTGGATCAGGGCGGTTCACCCCTCCACTTT.

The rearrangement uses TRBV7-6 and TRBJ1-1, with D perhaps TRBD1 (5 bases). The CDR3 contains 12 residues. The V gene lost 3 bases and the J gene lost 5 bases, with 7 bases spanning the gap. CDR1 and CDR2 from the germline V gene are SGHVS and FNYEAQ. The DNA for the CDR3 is TGTGCCAGCAGCTTGGGGGAGACTGAAGCTTTCTTT. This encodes CASSLGETEAFF. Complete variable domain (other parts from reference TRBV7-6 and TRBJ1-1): GAGVSQSPRYKVTKRGQDVALRCDPISGHVSLYWYRQALGQGPEFLTYFNYEAQQDKSGLPNDRFSAERPEGSISTLTIQRTEQRDSAMYRCASSLGETEAFFGQGTRLTVV.

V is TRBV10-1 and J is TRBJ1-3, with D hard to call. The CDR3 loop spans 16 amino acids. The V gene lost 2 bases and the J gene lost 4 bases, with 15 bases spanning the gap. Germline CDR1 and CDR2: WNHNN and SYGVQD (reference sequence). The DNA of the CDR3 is TGCGCCAGCAGTGAGGAGCGTCGAGTAAGCGGAAACACCATATATTTT. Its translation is CASSEERRVSGNTIYF.

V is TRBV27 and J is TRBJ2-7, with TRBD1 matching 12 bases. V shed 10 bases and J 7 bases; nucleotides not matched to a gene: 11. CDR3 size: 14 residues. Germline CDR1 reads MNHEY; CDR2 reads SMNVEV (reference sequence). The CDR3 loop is CAKIPGQGAGEQYF. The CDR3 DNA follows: TGTGCCAAGATTCCGGGACAGGGGGCGGGAGAGCAGTACTTC.

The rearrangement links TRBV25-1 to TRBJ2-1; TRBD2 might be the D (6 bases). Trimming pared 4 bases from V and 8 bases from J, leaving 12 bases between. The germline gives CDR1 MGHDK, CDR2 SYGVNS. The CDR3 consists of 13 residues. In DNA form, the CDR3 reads TGTGCCAGCAGTGTTGGGAGGTTCGATGAGCAGTTCTTC. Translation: CASSVGRFDEQFF.

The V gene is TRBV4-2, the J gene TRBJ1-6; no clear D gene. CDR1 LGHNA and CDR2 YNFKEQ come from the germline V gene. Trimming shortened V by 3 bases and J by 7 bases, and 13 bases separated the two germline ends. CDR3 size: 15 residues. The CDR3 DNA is TGTGCCAGCAGCCATCCGGGGTCGGGGAATTCACCCCTCCACTTT. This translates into CASSHPGSGNSPLHF.

CDR3 protein: CASSLGGDTEAFF. The CDR3 bases are TGTGCCAGCAGCTTAGGAGGGGACACTGAAGCTTTCTTT. The chain links TRBV7-2 to TRBJ1-1, with TRBD1 as a possible D gene (5 bases). The V gene lost 1 base and the J gene lost 3 bases, with 6 bases spanning the gap. Germline lookup yields CDR1 SGHTA and CDR2 FQGNSA. This CDR3 has 13 residues.